A selection of T cell receptor beta chains follows, all from one sample in a study of T cells in localized non-small cell lung cancer. Sequencing used immunoSEQ multiplex PCR; TCRdb keeps in-frame clones, though not all of them. This table holds 6,000 to 7,000 clones, about 44% found once. This specimen was lymph node tissue, taken before any cancer treatment. The receptors shown here come from a man aged 35-75 years with stage I lung adenocarcinoma. Both conserved end residues are part of each CDR3. The order of the fields is V gene, J gene, clone size, D gene, CDR3 protein, CDR3 DNA. A D gene is named only where the DNA matches it firmly. Size tells how often a clone was seen (once, few, many) or the class of an expanded clone, and some rows leave it out.

V: TRBV19
J: TRBJ2-1
size: NA
D: TRBD2
CDR3: CASPPGLAGVLEQFF
DNA: TGTGCCAGTCCCCCGGGACTAGCGGGAGTCTTGGAGCAGTTCTTC

V: TRBV1
J: TRBJ2-2
size: NA
D: NA
CDR3: CASSPRQGSSGELFF
DNA: TGCGCCAGCAGCCCTCGACAGGGGAGTTCCGGGGAGCTGTTTTTT

V: TRBV12-5
J: TRBJ1-2
size: NA
D: NA
CDR3: CASGLTGREGGYTF
DNA: TGTGCTAGTGGTTTGACAGGAAGGGAGGGCGGCTACACCTTC

V: TRBV29-1
J: TRBJ1-4
size: NA
D: NA
CDR3: CSVGLEGGRKLFF
DNA: TGCAGCGTAGGGTTGGAGGGGGGGAGAAAACTGTTTTTT

V: TRBV18
J: TRBJ2-1
size: NA
D: TRBD1
CDR3: CASSPRDSYNEQFF
DNA: TGTGCCAGCTCACCACGGGACAGCTACAATGAGCAGTTCTTC

V: TRBV5-1
J: TRBJ2-7
size: NA
D: TRBD1
CDR3: CASSPGQVFYEQYF
DNA: TGCGCCAGCAGCCCAGGACAGGTTTTCTACGAGCAGTACTTC

V: TRBV2
J: TRBJ2-7
size: few
D: NA
CDR3: CASSVGGGELYEQYF
DNA: TGTGCCAGCAGTGTCGGCGGGGGCGAACTCTACGAGCAGTACTTC

V: TRBV4-1
J: TRBJ2-5
size: NA
D: NA
CDR3: CASSQVVGTIGMETQYF
DNA: TGCGCCAGCAGCCAAGTGGTCGGGACCATCGGGATGGAGACCCAGTACTTC

V: TRBV5-1
J: TRBJ1-2
size: NA
D: NA
CDR3: CASSLFSRTPKYGYTF
DNA: TGCGCCAGCAGCTTGTTCAGCAGGACACCCAAGTATGGCTACACCTTC

V: TRBV6-8
J: TRBJ2-3
size: few
D: TRBD1
CDR3: CASSSGQGSTDTQYF
DNA: TGTGCCAGCAGTTCCGGACAGGGGAGCACAGATACGCAGTATTTT

V: TRBV9
J: TRBJ1-6
size: few
D: NA
CDR3: CASKGERSNSPLHF
DNA: TGTGCCAGCAAGGGGGAGCGATCTAATTCACCCCTCCACTTT

V: TRBV9
J: TRBJ2-5
size: NA
D: TRBD2
CDR3: CASSVSGGLGETQYF
DNA: TGTGCCAGCAGTGTTAGCGGGGGGCTAGGAGAGACCCAGTACTTC

V: TRBV18
J: TRBJ1-1
size: NA
D: NA
CDR3: CASSPRAGRTEAFF
DNA: TGTGCCAGCTCACCACGGGCAGGGAGGACTGAAGCTTTCTTT

V: TRBV28
J: TRBJ1-2
size: NA
D: TRBD1
CDR3: CAISGTGGRRGYTF
DNA: TGTGCCATCTCCGGGACAGGGGGCAGGCGAGGCTACACCTTC

V: TRBV15
J: TRBJ1-5
size: NA
D: NA
CDR3: CATSRVLTKFGGNQPQHF
DNA: TGTGCCACCAGCAGAGTGCTGACTAAATTCGGGGGCAATCAGCCCCAGCATTTT

V: TRBV9
J: TRBJ2-5
size: few
D: NA
CDR3: CASSERRYETQYF
DNA: TGTGCCAGCAGTGAGCGGCGATACGAGACCCAGTACTTC

V: TRBV28
J: TRBJ1-5
size: NA
D: NA
CDR3: CASSLWRTDSVFQPQHF
DNA: TGTGCCAGCAGTTTATGGAGAACGGACAGCGTATTTCAGCCCCAGCATTTT

V: TRBV9
J: TRBJ2-7
size: few
D: NA
CDR3: CASSGGGLLPYEQYF
DNA: TGTGCCAGCAGCGGAGGGGGACTACTCCCCTACGAGCAGTACTTC

V: TRBV14
J: TRBJ2-2
size: NA
D: NA
CDR3: CASSPFRTGELFF
DNA: TGTGCCAGCAGCCCGTTTAGGACCGGGGAGCTGTTTTTT

V: TRBV28
J: TRBJ2-3
size: NA
D: NA
CDR3: CASNTGTTDTQYF
DNA: TGTGCCAGCAATACCGGGACGACAGATACGCAGTATTTT

V: TRBV11-3
J: TRBJ1-1
size: few
D: NA
CDR3: CASSRRVDGNTEAFF
DNA: TGTGCCAGCAGTCGCCGAGTCGACGGGAACACTGAAGCTTTCTTT

V: TRBV11-3
J: TRBJ2-3
size: NA
D: TRBD1
CDR3: CASRPTGGLSTDTQYF
DNA: TGTGCCAGCAGGCCTACAGGGGGGCTAAGCACAGATACGCAGTATTTT

V: TRBV11-3
J: TRBJ1-1
size: few
D: TRBD1
CDR3: CASSLTGTANTEAFF
DNA: TGTGCCAGCAGCTTAACCGGGACAGCGAACACTGAAGCTTTCTTT

V: TRBV6-8
J: TRBJ2-7
size: NA
D: TRBD1
CDR3: CASSRTGLTSYEQYF
DNA: TGTGCCAGCAGCCGGACAGGATTAACCTCCTACGAGCAGTACTTC

V: TRBV28
J: TRBJ1-6
size: NA
D: TRBD1
CDR3: CASSFRPTGAPLHF
DNA: TGTGCCAGCAGTTTTCGGCCGACAGGGGCACCCCTCCACTTT

V: TRBV9
J: TRBJ2-7
size: few
D: NA
CDR3: CASSVEPSYEQYF
DNA: TGTGCCAGCAGCGTCGAGCCAAGCTACGAGCAGTACTTC

V: TRBV28
J: TRBJ1-3
size: NA
D: NA
CDR3: CASRRQASGNTIYF
DNA: TGTGCCAGCAGAAGACAGGCGTCAGGAAACACCATATATTTT

V: TRBV7-7
J: TRBJ2-6
size: few
D: NA
CDR3: CASSLNRAGANVLTF
DNA: TGTGCCAGCAGCTTAAACAGGGCTGGGGCCAACGTCCTGACTTTC

V: TRBV28
J: TRBJ2-5
size: NA
D: NA
CDR3: CASTGLLFSGTQYF
DNA: TGTGCCAGCACCGGACTCCTCTTCTCTGGGACCCAGTACTTC

V: TRBV19
J: TRBJ2-1
size: NA
D: TRBD2
CDR3: CATTIAGGLDEQFF
DNA: TGTGCCACCACAATAGCGGGGGGGTTGGATGAGCAGTTCTTC

V: TRBV7-5
J: TRBJ2-7
size: few
D: NA
CDR3: CASSRDYLGYEQYF
DNA: TGTGCCAGCAGCCGGGACTACCTGGGGTACGAGCAGTACTTC

V: TRBV28
J: TRBJ2-7
size: NA
D: NA
CDR3: CASTPTGSSSYEQYF
DNA: TGTGCCAGCACCCCTACGGGTTCGAGCTCCTACGAGCAGTACTTC

V: TRBV11-3
J: TRBJ2-3
size: few
D: NA
CDR3: CASSQDVSTDTQYF
DNA: TGTGCCAGCAGCCAGGACGTGTCCACAGATACGCAGTATTTT

V: TRBV28
J: TRBJ2-4
size: NA
D: NA
CDR3: CASNPGAAKNIQYF
DNA: TGTGCCAGCAACCCCGGGGCTGCCAAAAACATTCAGTACTTC

V: TRBV6-8
J: TRBJ2-3
size: large
D: NA
CDR3: CASSYSASTDTQYF
DNA: TGTGCCAGCAGTTACTCAGCTAGCACAGATACGCAGTATTTT

V: TRBV6-8
J: TRBJ2-1
size: few
D: NA
CDR3: CASSSDRYNEQFF
DNA: TGTGCCAGCAGCTCCGACAGGTACAATGAGCAGTTCTTC

V: TRBV6-8
J: TRBJ2-3
size: NA
D: NA
CDR3: CASSSPADTDTQYF
DNA: TGTGCCAGCAGTTCACCGGCAGACACAGATACGCAGTATTTT

V: TRBV9
J: TRBJ2-5
size: few
D: NA
CDR3: CASTRTHQETQYF
DNA: TGTGCCAGCACGCGTACGCATCAAGAGACCCAGTACTTC

V: TRBV6-8
J: TRBJ1-6
size: NA
D: NA
CDR3: CASSSISSPLHF
DNA: TGTGCCAGCAGTTCCATATCTTCACCCCTCCACTTT

V: TRBV14
J: TRBJ2-7
size: few
D: NA
CDR3: CASSISGQPPYEQYF
DNA: TGTGCCAGCAGCATTTCCGGACAGCCTCCCTACGAGCAGTACTTC

V: TRBV6-8
J: TRBJ1-6
size: NA
D: NA
CDR3: CASSYGLREGVYNSPLHF
DNA: TGTGCCAGCAGTTACGGGCTCCGGGAAGGGGTCTATAATTCACCCCTCCACTTT

V: TRBV6-1
J: TRBJ1-6
size: few
D: NA
CDR3: CASSEALGNSPLHF
DNA: TGTGCCAGCAGTGAAGCGCTAGGTAATTCACCCCTCCACTTT

V: TRBV9
J: TRBJ2-3
size: few
D: NA
CDR3: CASSQDAGYTDTQYF
DNA: TGTGCCAGCAGCCAAGACGCGGGCTACACAGATACGCAGTATTTT

V: TRBV28
J: TRBJ1-5
size: NA
D: NA
CDR3: CASSLGSGLQPQHF
DNA: TGTGCCAGCAGTTTGGGGTCCGGGCTTCAGCCCCAGCATTTT

V: TRBV5-1
J: TRBJ1-4
size: NA
D: NA
CDR3: CASSLEGQGPPEKLFF
DNA: TGCGCCAGCAGCTTGGAAGGTCAGGGCCCACCTGAAAAACTGTTTTTT

V: TRBV11-3
J: TRBJ2-5
size: NA
D: NA
CDR3: CASSSRLGKETQYF
DNA: TGTGCCAGCAGCTCAAGGCTGGGGAAAGAGACCCAGTACTTC

V: TRBV4-1
J: TRBJ1-2
size: few
D: TRBD1
CDR3: CASTNTQGQSYGYTF
DNA: TGCGCCAGCACCAATACCCAGGGACAGTCCTATGGCTACACCTTC

V: TRBV11-3
J: TRBJ2-7
size: few
D: NA
CDR3: CASSLFPGDSYEQYF
DNA: TGTGCCAGCAGCTTATTTCCTGGGGACTCCTACGAGCAGTACTTC

V: TRBV4-1
J: TRBJ1-2
size: NA
D: NA
CDR3: CASSQEKIPRGSYTF
DNA: TGCGCCAGCAGCCAAGAGAAAATCCCAAGGGGTAGCTACACCTTC

V: TRBV10-2
J: TRBJ2-1
size: NA
D: NA
CDR3: CASSESSYHNEQFF
DNA: TGCGCCAGCAGTGAGTCGAGTTACCACAATGAGCAGTTCTTC